The entry below gives a single TCR beta chain sequence along with its context. No antigen is known for it. The CDR3 covers 16 residues. After removal of 0 bases from V and 9 bases from J, the junction contained 9 bases not matched to a gene. Germline V gene lookup returns CDR1 MNHEY and CDR2 SVGAGI. The sample is drawn from a study of cytomegalovirus exposure and HLA in healthy donors. Overall study results and limits: In all likelihood, a cluster of highly shared sequence variants was a sequencing artifact. Across HLA loci, a later analysis found differing TCR association rates, with DRB1 most and HLA-C fewest. Analyzed later, most CMV-associated TCR beta chains appeared HLA-restricted.

PCR involved 60 Vbeta and 13 Jbeta primers. Measured with immunoSEQ multiplex PCR; TCRdb has only the in-frame clones, and not every one. The sample shows about 190,000 clones, around 81% of them seen only once. Sequencing was performed on PBMCs. The chain joins TRBV6-5 to TRBJ2-1; 9 bases fit TRBD2. The TCR comes from a woman aged 45-60 years in good health and CMV-seropositive. The CDR3 is CASSYSRGGGASEQFF. CDR3 DNA sequence: TGTGCCAGCAGTTACTCGAGAGGCGGGGGGGCCAGTGAGCAGTTCTTC.